This T cell receptor beta chain was recovered during a study of Ad26.COV2.S vaccination and SARS-CoV-2 variants. Specified treatment: over 15 received Ad26.COV2.S at low or high dose, single or two shots; a few received placebo; per-sample allocation not given. After the first vaccine or placebo injection, samples were drawn on day 63. TCRdb's table, derived via immunoSEQ multiplex PCR, lists solely in-frame clones and lacks some. In the table there are hundreds of thousands of clones, about 92% of which are singletons. Trimming removed 5 bases from V and 1 base from J; junction bases left unmatched: 4. CDR1 and CDR2 from the germline V gene are LNHDA and SQIVND (reference sequence). The CDR3 is 15 residues long.

Sequenced material: peripheral blood, taken in a trial of Ad26.COV2.S vaccine versus placebo. The TCR sequence derives from a person between 18 and 65 years old who received the Ad26.COV2.S COVID-19 vaccine or a placebo. This chain links TRBV19 with TRBJ2-3; TRBD1 agrees at 9 bases. CDR3 DNA: TGTGCCAGTAGTGCCCGGGACAGGGGCACAGATACGCAGTATTTT. This translates into CASSARDRGTDTQYF.